This T cell receptor (beta chain) was captured by sequencing in a study of cytomegalovirus exposure and HLA in healthy donors. Primers included in the PCR were 60 Vbeta and 13 Jbeta primers. TCRdb keeps only in-frame clones here, not all; method: immunoSEQ multiplex PCR. This table has approximately 110,000 clones, about four fifths appearing once. The receptor was derived from a young woman in good health and CMV-seropositive. Sequences were obtained from PBMCs.

The DNA of the CDR3 is TGTGCCAGCAGCTTGACAGGGTGGTATGGCTACACCTTC. Its translation: CASSLTGWYGYTF. J is TRBJ1-2 and V is TRBV7-2; 7 bases match TRBD1. CDR3 length: 13 residues. Germline V gives CDR1 SGHTA, CDR2 FQGNSA. Trimming removed 3 bases from V and 5 bases from J; junction bases left unmatched: 3.